The rows below give T cell receptor beta chains drawn from one sample of a study of blood T cell repertoires in COVID-19. The assay was immunoSEQ multiplex PCR, and TCRdb's table has in-frame clones only and misses some. This table holds about 160,000 clones, 70% to 90% found once. Sequencing used PBMCs or T cells enriched from blood (not recorded which). These receptors were obtained from a woman between 45 and 60 years old who had recovered from COVID-19. Both conserved end residues are trimmed from each CDR3.

V gene	CDR3 protein
TRBV5-1	ASSLEPRDQPQH
TRBV5-4	ASPKGDQPQH
TRBV7-9	ASSPRTQETQY
TRBV5-1	ASSLDPVGEQF
TRBV4-1	ASSQDQGRNTEAF
TRBV19	ASSPRGDLGYGYT
TRBV28	ATVHRENSPLH
TRBV28	ASSPGTGPYNEQF
TRBV19	ASTLSGANVLT
TRBV5-6	ASSLASRYGYT
TRBV7-9	ASSVDGLAEYNEQF
TRBV2	ASSRQSRTDTQY
TRBV20-1	SASWGASTDTQY
TRBV19	ASSTRQAVFYGYT
TRBV7-2	ASSLTGSSNQPQH
TRBV3-1/TRBV3-2	ASSQEPGQGGTEAF
TRBV15	ATSRGQGAGNTIY
TRBV5-1	ASSPPTGSSYNEQF
TRBV19	ASSRGTSAYNEQF
TRBV28	ASSPGTGRGDTQY
TRBV18	ASSPRSGIKADTQY
TRBV30	AWSRQGAYT
TRBV19	ASSFPRGTDNSPLH
TRBV5-1	ASSLDSIQY
TRBV30	AWRLRGGNQPQH
TRBV5-1	ASSLGQGAGQPQH
TRBV28	ASRARGNYGYT
TRBV10-1	ASSESGQGPVPAF
TRBV20-1	SASLLDRGFTDTQY
TRBV12-3/TRBV12-4	ASSRGPGRGY
TRBV5-5	ASSPPRTGYNEQF
TRBV24-1	ATSAVGQGVDQETQY
TRBV5-6	ASSWGSGYT
TRBV7-8	ASSFGGTGVNEQF
TRBV5-4	ASSRQVANTEAF
TRBV19	ASALAGAATQY
TRBV7-8	ASSLNSYRASGNTIY
TRBV3-1/TRBV3-2	ASMGLGQRGYT
TRBV7-3	ASSPGLATDTQY
TRBV14	ASSDNRAQYGYT
TRBV6-5	ASVRVPWTNEKLF
TRBV5-1	ASSSGLINEQF
TRBV21-1	ASSKAPGINTEAF
TRBV2	ASRRLGVGEKLF
TRBV6-1	ASSEAGKGGTEAF
TRBV7-2	ASSLGANSGNTIY
TRBV4-1	ASSQDSRTGANVLT
TRBV7-9	ASRGGGPNNEQF
TRBV3-1/TRBV3-2	ASSQDSLTDTQY
TRBV5-4	ASSLDNPPYNEQF
TRBV27	ASSPQGIDTDTQY